Shown below are 22 T cell receptor beta chains from a single sample sequenced in a study of blood T cell repertoires in COVID-19. The data were produced by immunoSEQ multiplex PCR, yet TCRdb's version contains in-frame clones alone and is incomplete. Of 150,000 to 200,000 clones listed, around 83% are singletons. Material: peripheral blood. These TCRs come from a woman aged 65 to 85 with COVID-19, enrolled during active disease.

The CDR3 DNA is TGTGCCAGCAGCATCGGGACAGGGAATACCCAGTACTTC. It codes for CASSIGTGNTQYF. This chain connects TRBV6-5 to TRBJ2-5, with TRBD1 matching 9 bases. The CDR3 has 13 amino acids. The germline gives CDR1 MNHEY, CDR2 SVGAGI. V lost 6 bases and J lost 8; bases outside the gene matches: 7.

The V call is TRBV5-5, the J call TRBJ2-3; D perhaps matches TRBD1 (6 bases). Trimming stripped 6 bases from V and 1 base from J, with 12 bases between. In germline, CDR1 is SGHKS, CDR2 YYEKEE (reference sequence). This CDR3 contains 14 residues. The CDR3 DNA reads TGTGCCAGCAATAGGGGGTGGGGCACAGATACGCAGTATTTT. This translates into CASNRGWGTDTQYF.

The chain has TRBV10-3 and TRBJ1-1, with D possibly matching TRBD1 (6 bases). V gave up 11 bases and J gave up 1 base, with 20 bases separating them. This CDR3 contains 15 residues. From germline, CDR1 is ENHRY and CDR2 SYGVKD. The CDR3 region has the DNA TGTGCCGTGTCCCCCGGGGGGCAGGCGAACACTGAAGCTTTCTTT. Its protein product is CAVSPGGQANTEAFF.

The chain uses TRBV6-6 and TRBJ1-4; D might be TRBD1 (6 bases). The CDR3 consists of 15 residues. Trimming took off 6 bases at V and 0 bases at J, with 11 bases between the two ends. Germline lookup yields CDR1 MNHNY and CDR2 SVGAGI (reference sequence). CDR3 sequence reads: CASSLTGPTNEKLFF. In DNA, the CDR3 is TGTGCCAGCAGCCTTACAGGGCCAACTAATGAAAAACTGTTTTTT.

This clone has only one observation. The genes are TRBV7-2 and TRBJ1-3; tentatively, D is TRBD1 (5 bases). The CDR3 has 17 residues. CDR1 is SGHTA and CDR2 is FQGNSA in the germline V gene. V lost 1 base and J lost 2, with 15 bases in between. For the CDR3, the DNA is TGTGCCAGCAGCTTAGAGCGGGCGGGACGTGCTGGAAACACCATATATTTT. Protein: CASSLERAGRAGNTIYF.

The CDR3, as DNA: TGCGCCAGCAGTGACGGACTAGCGGGACTGGAGACCCAGTACTTC. It yields the protein CASSDGLAGLETQYF. The chain carries TRBV10-1 and TRBJ2-5; 12 bases align to TRBD2. The V segment lost 3 bases and the J segment 5 bases; nucleotides outside the gene matches: 4. CDR3 size: 15 residues. Germline CDR1 and CDR2: WNHNN and SYGVQD (reference sequence).

The chain joins TRBV28 to TRBJ1-5, with a tentative D call TRBD1 (5 bases). The V gene's germline CDR1 is MDHEN and CDR2 SYDVKM. The germline V and J ends were trimmed by 7 bases and 7 bases, with 20 bases remaining between them. The length of the CDR3 is 15 residues. The CDR3 sequence is CASTPPGGFLQPQHF. The CDR3 nucleotides read TGTGCCAGCACCCCACCCGGGGGGTTTTTGCAGCCCCAGCATTTT.

The chain has TRBV5-8 and TRBJ1-4; 8 bases agree with TRBD1. This CDR3 has 16 residues. Germline V lookup: CDR1 SGHTS, CDR2 YDEGEE. V lost 4 bases and J lost 8; bases outside the gene matches: 13. The CDR3 reads CASSHRLGQGEEKLFF. The CDR3 DNA sequence: TGTGCCAGCAGCCACCGACTCGGACAGGGTGAAGAAAAACTGTTTTTT. The whole variable domain, filled in from reference TRBV5-8 and TRBJ1-4, reads EAGVTQSPTHLIKTRGQQATLRCSPISGHTSVYWYQQALGLGLQFLLWYDEGEERNRGNFPPRFSGRQFPNYSSELNVNALELEDSALYLCASSHRLGQGEEKLFFGSGTQLSVL.

The genes are TRBV5-4 and TRBJ1-2; 10 nucleotides agree with TRBD1. Per the germline V gene, CDR1 is SGHNT and CDR2 is YYREEE (reference sequence). J gave up 7 bases and V 4 bases, and 7 bases lay outside the gene matches. This CDR3 spans 14 amino acids. CDR3 nucleotides: TGTGCCAGCAGCGCCCGACAGGGGGCCAGTGGCTACACCTTC. Its translation is CASSARQGASGYTF.

This sequence joins TRBV9 and TRBJ2-2; 8 bases agree with TRBD2. Unmatched junction bases numbered 12, after V lost 4 bases and J lost 7 bases. CDR3 length: 16 residues. The V gene's germline CDR1 is SGDLS and CDR2 YYNGEE. The CDR3 reads CASSTPPREEGGELFF. The CDR3 coding sequence is TGTGCCAGCAGCACTCCACCGCGGGAGGAGGGCGGGGAGCTGTTTTTT.

V is TRBV5-1 and J is TRBJ2-1; 8 nucleotides match TRBD2. The CDR3 runs 15 residues. Germline CDR1 is SGHRS and CDR2 is YFSETQ. After removal of 1 base from V and 5 bases from J, the junction contained 5 bases not matched to a gene. The CDR3 coding sequence is TGCGCCAGCAGCTTGACTCGAGCGGGAGACAATGAGCAGTTCTTC. This gives the protein CASSLTRAGDNEQFF.

This clone was counted once. One end of the junction fails to match germline, which may point to a read error. The sample carries other DNA sequences with the same CDR3. The rearrangement uses TRBV6-5 and TRBJ2-2; TRBD2 matches 8 bases. The germline V gene encodes CDR1 MNHEY and CDR2 SVGAGI. The CDR3 runs 14 residues. The CDR3 DNA reads as TGTGCCAGCAGCCTTAGCGGGAACACCGGGGAGCTGTTTTTC. Its protein product is CASSLSGNTGELFF.

This chain links TRBV7-2 with TRBJ2-1; 10 bases are shared with TRBD2. The germline gives CDR1 SGHTA, CDR2 FQGNSA. The CDR3 totals 18 residues. V lost 5 bases to trimming and J lost 8 bases; unmatched junction nucleotides: 18. DNA of the CDR3: TGTGCCAGCAGCCCCCGGGGGGTAGCGGGAGGCCTTAGGGATGAGCAGTTCTTC. Translated, it gives CASSPRGVAGGLRDEQFF.

J is TRBJ2-2 and V is TRBV12-3 or TRBV12-4; D is possibly TRBD1 (5 bases). V was trimmed by 4 bases and J by 6 bases, leaving 6 bases between them. The length of the CDR3 is 12 residues. The CDR3 protein is CASSSGSGELFF. The CDR3 bases are TGTGCCAGCAGTTCAGGGTCCGGGGAGCTGTTTTTT.

This clone occurred a few times. This chain's CDR3 is CASSTQGNTIYF. The DNA for the CDR3 is TGTGCCAGCAGCACCCAGGGAAACACCATATATTTT. V gene TRBV28 combines with J gene TRBJ1-3; no clear D gene. The CDR3 runs to 12 residues. Deletions cut 6 bases from V and 4 bases from J, with 7 bases between. CDR1 and CDR2 (germline): MDHEN, SYDVKM. Looking up the rest from reference TRBV28 and TRBJ1-3 gives the full variable domain: DVKVTQSSRYLVKRTGEKVFLECVQDMDHENMFWYRQDPGLGLRLIYFSYDVKMKEKGDIPEGYSVSREKKERFSLILESASTNQTSMYLCASSTQGNTIYFGEGSWLTVV.

The chain couples TRBV7-8 to TRBJ2-2; possible D gene TRBD2, 6 bases. Germline lookup yields CDR1 SGHVS and CDR2 FQNEAQ. The CDR3 covers 14 residues. V lost 4 bases to trimming and J lost 5 bases, with 11 bases between them. The CDR3: CASSYLGGTGELFF. CDR3 DNA sequence: TGTGCCAGCAGCTACCTGGGGGGAACCGGGGAGCTGTTTTTT.

This sequence joins TRBV5-1 and TRBJ2-2; 7 nucleotides align to TRBD1. The germline V gene encodes CDR1 SGHRS and CDR2 YFSETQ. V trimming: 5 bases; J trimming: 2 bases; junction bases outside the gene matches: 3. The CDR3 is made up of 14 amino acids. The CDR3 is CASRGDSNTGELFF. The DNA for the CDR3 is TGCGCCAGCAGAGGGGACAGCAACACCGGGGAGCTGTTTTTT. The full variable domain, its missing parts supplied by reference TRBV5-1 and TRBJ2-2, is KAGVTQTPRYLIKTRGQQVTLSCSPISGHRSVSWYQQTPGQGLQFLFEYFSETQRNKGNFPGRFSGRQFSNSRSEMNVSTLELGDSALYLCASRGDSNTGELFFGEGSRLTVL.

The chain carries TRBV6-2 or TRBV6-3 and TRBJ1-5; 8 positions match TRBD1. Germline loops: CDR1 MNHEY, CDR2 SVGEGT. The ends lost 6 bases at V and 3 bases at J; junction bases unmatched: 4. This CDR3 contains 14 residues. CDR3 sequence reads: CASSNRGVNQPQHF. The CDR3 nucleotides are TGTGCCAGCAGCAACAGGGGGGTCAATCAGCCCCAGCATTTT.

This clone was seen only a few times. The chain recombines TRBV24-1 with TRBJ1-5; D remains ambiguous. The CDR3 has 14 amino acids. V dropped 2 bases and J dropped 5 bases, with 9 bases sitting between them. CDR1 KGHDR and CDR2 SFDVKD come from the germline V gene. In DNA form, the CDR3 reads TGTGCCACCAGTGATTCGGGGTCTCATCAGCCCCAGCATTTT. Translated: CATSDSGSHQPQHF.

The chain employs TRBV28 and TRBJ1-5, with 7 bases that match TRBD1. Trimming cost V 5 bases and J 6 bases; bases outside gene matches: 7. The germline V gene encodes CDR1 MDHEN and CDR2 SYDVKM. There are 14 residues in the CDR3. This CDR3 is CASSIEGAFQPQHF. The CDR3 region has the DNA TGTGCCAGCAGTATTGAGGGGGCTTTTCAGCCCCAGCATTTT.

The chain is built from TRBV7-9 and TRBJ2-5; 9 bases are a match to TRBD1. The V segment lost 6 bases and the J segment 5 bases; nucleotides outside the gene matches: 10. CDR1 SEHNR and CDR2 FQNEAQ come from the germline V gene (reference sequence). CDR3 length: 15 amino acids. The chain's CDR3 is CASSRDRGYGETQYF. CDR3 nucleotide sequence: TGTGCCAGCAGTCGAGACAGGGGGTACGGTGAGACCCAGTACTTC.

The V and J genes are TRBV14 and TRBJ2-1, with D possibly TRBD2 on 6 matching bases. The germline CDR1 and CDR2 sequences are SGHDN and FVKESK. The CDR3 is 15 amino acids. Deletions cut 4 bases from V and 8 bases from J, with 18 bases between. CDR3 amino acids: CASSPLGTVSYEQFF. The CDR3 region has the DNA TGTGCCAGCAGCCCTTTAGGGACTGTGAGCTATGAGCAGTTCTTC.